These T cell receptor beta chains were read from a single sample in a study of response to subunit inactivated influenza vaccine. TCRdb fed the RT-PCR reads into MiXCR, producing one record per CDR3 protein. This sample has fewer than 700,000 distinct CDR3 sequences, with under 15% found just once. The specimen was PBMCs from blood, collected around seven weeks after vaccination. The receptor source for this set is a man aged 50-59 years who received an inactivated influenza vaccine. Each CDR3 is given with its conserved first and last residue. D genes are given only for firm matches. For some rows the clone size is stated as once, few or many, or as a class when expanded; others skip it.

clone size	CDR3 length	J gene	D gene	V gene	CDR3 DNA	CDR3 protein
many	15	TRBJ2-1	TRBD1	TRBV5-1	TGCGCCAGCAGCCGAGACAGGGGCTCCTACAATGAGCAGTTCTTC	CASSRDRGSYNEQFF
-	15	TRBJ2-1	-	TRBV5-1	TGCGCCAGCAGCTTGGTTGGCGGCGCGCACAATGAGCAGTTCTTC	CASSLVGGAHNEQFF
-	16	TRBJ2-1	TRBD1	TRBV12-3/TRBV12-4	TGTGCCAGCAGTTTGGGGACAGGGGGGGTATCCAATGAGCAGTTCTTC	CASSLGTGGVSNEQFF
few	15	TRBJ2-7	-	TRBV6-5	TGTGCCAGCAGTTACGGGCTAACAAGCTCCTACGAGCAGTACTTC	CASSYGLTSSYEQYF
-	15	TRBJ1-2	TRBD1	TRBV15	TGTGCCACCAGCACCCTCGGACAGGGTATGGATGGCTACACCTTC	CATSTLGQGMDGYTF
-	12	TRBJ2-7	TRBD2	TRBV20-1	TGCAGTGCTAGAGTATGGGAGGGCGAGCAGTACTTC	CSARVWEGEQYF
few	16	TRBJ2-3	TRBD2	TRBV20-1	TGCAGTGCTGCCTCTCTACTAGCGAGGGACACAGATACGCAGTATTTT	CSAASLLARDTDTQYF
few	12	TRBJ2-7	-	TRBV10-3	TGTGCCATCAGCTCAACAGGGGAGGGGCAGTACTTC	CAISSTGEGQYF
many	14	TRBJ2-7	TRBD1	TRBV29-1	TGCAGCGTTGAAACAGGGGAAAAGGCCTACGAGCAGTACTTC	CSVETGEKAYEQYF
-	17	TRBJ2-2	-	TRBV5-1	TGCGCCAGCAGCTTGGATCGGATCCTATCGGGCACCGGGGAGCTGTTTTTT	CASSLDRILSGTGELFF
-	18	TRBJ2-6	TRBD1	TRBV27	TGTGCCAGCAGATTTGGTAGGACAGGGATCTCTGGGGCCAACGTCCTGACTTTC	CASRFGRTGISGANVLTF
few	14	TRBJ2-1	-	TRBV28	TGTGCCAGCACCCGCACGGGCCCTTACAATGAGCAGTTCTTC	CASTRTGPYNEQFF
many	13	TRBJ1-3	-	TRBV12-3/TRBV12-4	TGTGCCAGCAGTTTTGACGGTAGAAACACCATATATTTT	CASSFDGRNTIYF
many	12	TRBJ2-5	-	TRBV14	TGTGCCAGCAGCCAAGACCGAAAGACCCAGTACTTC	CASSQDRKTQYF
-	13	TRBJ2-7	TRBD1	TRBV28	TGTGCCAGCAGTTCCGGGACAGGCGTTAAGCAGTACTTC	CASSSGTGVKQYF
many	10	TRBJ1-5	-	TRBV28	TGTGCCAGCAGTTATGGGCCCCAGCATTTT	CASSYGPQHF
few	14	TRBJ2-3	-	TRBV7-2	TGTGCCAGCCGCCAGGACAATGTCTTAGATACGCAGTATTTT	CASRQDNVLDTQYF
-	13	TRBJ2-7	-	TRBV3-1	TGTGCCAGCAGACATAGTACAGGGACCGAGCAGTACTTC	CASRHSTGTEQYF
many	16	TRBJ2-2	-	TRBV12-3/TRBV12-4	TGTGCCAGCCGTCCCCCTCGGCCGCCGGACACCGGGGAGCTGTTTTTT	CASRPPRPPDTGELFF
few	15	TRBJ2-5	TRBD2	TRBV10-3	TGTGCCATCAGCCCGACTAGCGGGGCCCAAGAGACCCAGTACTTC	CAISPTSGAQETQYF